This T cell receptor (beta chain) is drawn from a study of T-cell memory formation after mild COVID-19. General study results and limits: Specificity for SARS-CoV-2 was not confirmed among the second-wave clones peaking on day 37.

Unmatched junction bases numbered 6, after V lost 0 bases and J lost 3 bases. This CDR3 is built from 15 residues. Germline V CDR1 and CDR2: SGHRS, YFSETQ. Sample barcodes and UMIs were carried by the TCR alpha and TCR beta cDNA libraries that 5'RACE generated with constant-segment primers. Using its own MiXCR run on the 5' RACE reads, TCRdb lists one record per CDR3 protein. The sample includes 350,000 to 500,000 distinct CDR3 sequences, 23% seen only once; the top ten take roughly 13%. As for this clonotype: Its specificity is not known.

J is TRBJ2-7 and V is TRBV5-1; 7 nucleotides line up with TRBD2. Specimen: PBMCs or a T cell subset sorted from them (not recorded which). This sequence originates from an adult woman who had mild COVID-19 (a few samples of this study predate the infection). Cell type and time point are not known. The CDR3 protein is CASSLGVAGRYEQYF. CDR3 DNA: TGCGCCAGCAGCTTGGGAGTAGCGGGTCGCTACGAGCAGTACTTC. Complete variable domain (other parts from reference TRBV5-1 and TRBJ2-7): KAGVTQTPRYLIKTRGQQVTLSCSPISGHRSVSWYQQTPGQGLQFLFEYFSETQRNKGNFPGRFSGRQFSNSRSEMNVSTLELGDSALYLCASSLGVAGRYEQYFGPGTRLTVT.